Following are 14 T cell receptor beta chains from one sample sequenced in a study of T cells in Graves' hyperthyroidism and ophthalmopathy. RNA transcripts provided the source from which TCR beta CDR3 regions were amplified. HTBI primers were employed in a first-round RT-PCR of the TCR CDR3. TCRdb fed the multiplex PCR reads into MiXCR, producing one record per CDR3 protein. The sample holds 450,000 to 600,000 distinct CDR3 sequences, 20% seen once. Sequenced input: blood. All receptors come from a middle-aged man with Graves' ophthalmopathy.

This clonotype was seen ten or more times. The chain joins TRBV11-1 to TRBJ2-7; 7 bases are shared with TRBD1. CDR3 length: 14 amino acids. Losses at the gene ends were 3 bases for V and 6 bases for J; bases not matched to a gene: 8. CDR1 SGHAT and CDR2 FQDESV come from the germline V gene (reference sequence). The CDR3 loop reads CASSLPGQSGEQYF. In nucleotides, the CDR3 is TGTGCCAGCAGCTTGCCGGGACAGTCGGGCGAGCAGTACTTC. Full variable domain (rest looked up from reference TRBV11-1 and TRBJ2-7): EAEVAQSPRYKITEKSQAVAFWCDPISGHATLYWYRQILGQGPELLVQFQDESVVDDSQLPKDRFSAERLKGVDSTLKIQPAELGDSAMYLCASSLPGQSGEQYFGPGTRLTVT.

The chain carries TRBV7-8 and TRBJ1-1, with 8 bases that match TRBD1. This CDR3 is 13 amino acids long. V lost 5 bases to trimming and J lost 13 bases; unmatched junction nucleotides: 12. Germline V gene lookup returns CDR1 SGHVS and CDR2 FQNEAQ. CDR3 coding DNA: TGTGCCAGCAGCCCCTCCGGACAGGGTTTGGTTTTCTTT. Protein: CASSPSGQGLVFF.

The table lists this clonotype with many counts. This chain links TRBV20-1 with TRBJ2-7, with 8 bases matching TRBD2. Germline CDR1 reads DFQATT; CDR2 reads SNEGSKA (reference sequence). The CDR3 has 15 residues. V lost 3 bases to trimming and J lost 6 bases; unmatched junction nucleotides: 13. CDR3 in amino acids: CSASGLARPLGEQYF. As DNA, the CDR3 is TGCAGTGCTAGTGGACTAGCAAGGCCCCTGGGCGAGCAGTACTTC.

This clonotype was observed a handful of times. This rearrangement joins TRBV5-1 to TRBJ2-5; either TRBD1 or TRBD2 may supply D (5 bases each). The CDR3 covers 14 residues. Germline V CDR1 and CDR2: SGHRS, YFSETQ. Trimming took 4 bases from V and 5 from J, leaving 15 bases between them. CDR3 region: CASSTGPSGETQYF. In DNA form, the CDR3 reads TGCGCCAGCAGCACGGGACCGTCGGGCGAGACCCAGTACTTC.

This chain joins TRBV18 and TRBJ2-4; D may be TRBD1 (5 bases). The CDR3 length is 18 residues. Trimming removed 3 bases at V and 0 bases at J, with 18 bases between. Germline CDR1 and CDR2: KGHSH and LQKENI. Written as DNA, the CDR3 is TGTGCCAGCTCACCGCTTCATAGGGGATCCCTAGCCAAAAACATTCAGTACTTC. This sequence encodes CASSPLHRGSLAKNIQYF.

The table lists this clonotype with a few counts. The rearrangement uses TRBV4-1 and TRBJ1-1; 12 bases map to TRBD1. The CDR3 is made up of 14 amino acids. In germline, CDR1 is MGHRA, CDR2 YSYEKL. V lost 5 bases, J lost 5 bases, and 3 bases stayed unmatched. The DNA for the CDR3 is TGCGCCAGCAGCAGGGACAGGGGGCGGACTGAAGCTTTCTTT. This encodes CASSRDRGRTEAFF.

This clonotype was observed at least ten times. V gene TRBV12-3 or TRBV12-4 combines with J gene TRBJ1-2; D gene ambiguous. The CDR3 has 13 residues. V was cut by 3 bases and J by 3 bases, with 8 bases left in between. In DNA, the CDR3 is TGTGCCAGCAGTTTGGGCGACCACTATGGCTACACCTTC. Encoded protein: CASSLGDHYGYTF.

Many counts were recorded for this clonotype. V gene TRBV11-2 combines with J gene TRBJ2-5; D is undetermined. Per germline, CDR1 SGHAT and CDR2 FQNNGV. Trimming removed 0 bases from V and 5 bases from J, with 13 bases in between. This CDR3 is 15 amino acids long. CDR3 loop: CASSLELAEWETQYF. CDR3 bases: TGTGCCAGCAGCTTAGAGTTAGCAGAGTGGGAGACCCAGTACTTC.

This clonotype was found many times. The genes are TRBV3-1 and TRBJ2-5; maybe TRBD2 (5 bases). CDR1 LGHDT and CDR2 YNNKEL come from the germline V gene (reference sequence). The CDR3 loop spans 15 amino acids. For the CDR3, the DNA is TGTGCGACCCAAATTCCGGGGTGGAAACAAGAGACCCAGTACTTC. Translating it yields CATQIPGWKQETQYF.

With regard to this clonotype: One end of the junction varies from germline; a read error may be responsible. The J gene is TRBJ2-7, the V gene TRBV7-9; TRBD1 is a possible D gene (5 bases). The CDR3 consists of 12 residues. Germline V gives CDR1 SEHNR, CDR2 FQNEAQ (reference sequence). This CDR3 is CVSSPGWYEQYF. DNA of the CDR3: TGTGTCAGCAGCCCAGGGTGGTACGAGCAGTACTTC. Complete variable domain (other parts from reference TRBV7-9 and TRBJ2-7): DTGVSQNPRHKITKRGQNVTFRCDPISEHNRLYWYRQTLGQGPEFLTYFQNEAQLEKSRLLSDRFSAERPKGSFSTLEIQRTEQGDSAMYLCVSSPGWYEQYFGPGTRLTVT.

This chain links TRBV5-8 with TRBJ2-1; TRBD2 might be the D (6 bases). The CDR3 is made up of 15 amino acids. Germline V lookup: CDR1 SGHTS, CDR2 YDEGEE. Trimming left V 4 bases short and J 4 bases short, with 15 bases between. The CDR3 bases are TGTGCCAGCAGCCCGGCGGGGTATTCGTACAATGAGCAGTTCTTC. Translated: CASSPAGYSYNEQFF.

Remarks on this clonotype: This may be a read error: a much more frequent sequence differs by one nucleotide. The chain links TRBV2 to TRBJ2-3, with D uncertain. Germline V lookup: CDR1 SNHLY, CDR2 FYNNEI. The CDR3 loop spans 12 amino acids. The ends were cut back, 8 bases at V and 5 bases at J, with 11 bases in the middle. The CDR3 loop is CASLRVGDTQYF. CDR3 nucleotides: TGTGCCAGCCTCCGAGTCGGAGATACGCAGTATTTT.

This clonotype was counted ten times or more. No DNA is shown, since the ends of the CDR3 on it are uncertain; the CDR3 is the one TCRdb lists. The chain is built from TRBV28 and TRBJ1-2. Both ends counted, the CDR3 spans 14 residues. CDR1 is MDHEN and CDR2 is SYDVKM in the germline V gene. This CDR3 is CASSSSTANYGYTF.

There are a few counts of this clonotype. The V gene is TRBV5-6, the J gene TRBJ1-1, with D uncertain. The CDR3 is 13 amino acids. Germline CDR1 is SGHDT and CDR2 is YYEEEE. With 0 bases removed from V and 6 bases from J, the gap between germline ends came to 9 bases. CDR3 sequence: CASSLAAGAEAFF. The CDR3 nucleotides are TGTGCCAGCAGCTTGGCAGCCGGCGCTGAAGCTTTCTTT.